This T cell receptor (beta chain) was captured by sequencing in a study of PD-1 blockade in classical Hodgkin lymphoma. Looking at the study overall: Each patient was given nivolumab 3 mg/kg through a vein every 2 weeks. Study results and limitations: Baseline diversity resembling that of newly diagnosed patients was seen in complete responders. Exclusion applied to patients who initiated nivolumab less than 1 year following ASCT.

This clone was observed a few times. Its antigen is unidentified. With no exception, relapse followed autologous stem cell transplantation in all patients, and brentuximab vedotin exposure varied. Magnetic negative selection isolated CD8+ T cells from thawed PBMCs. Each best response was a complete response, a partial response or progressive disease. CDR1 is SGHTA, CDR2 FQGNSA, per germline. V shed 5 bases and J 0 bases; nucleotides not matched to a gene: 11. The CDR3 totals 19 residues. Libraries were prepared by immunoSEQ multiplex PCR; TCRdb keeps only in-frame clonotypes and omits some of them. The data contain 5,500 to 7,000 clones, approximately 83% of them singletons.

Specimen: CD8+ T cells from blood, collected at baseline. The rearrangement uses TRBV7-2 and TRBJ2-3; 13 bases are a match to TRBD2. The receptor comes from a human donor with classical Hodgkin lymphoma. CDR3 sequence: CASSTPRTSGGSSTDTQYF. For the CDR3, the DNA is TGTGCCAGCAGCACCCCCAGGACTAGCGGGGGTTCCAGCACAGATACGCAGTATTTT.